This TCR beta chain was captured in a study of T cell repertoires in cytomegalovirus infection. Study-wide context: Shared public TCR beta signatures pointed to both CMV infection and a matching HLA type.

Study-level points and caveats: Using cumulative public TCR beta family frequency, the authors identified those who carried CMV together with the relevant HLA. There were HLA-C-restricted CMV-specific TCR beta clonotypes dominating the ex vivo response.

The germline V gene has CDR1 SGHTA and CDR2 FQGNSA. The CDR3 consists of 12 residues. The V gene end was trimmed by 8 bases and the J gene end by 6 bases; junction bases not matched to a gene: 6. One entry per CDR3 protein results from TCRdb running MiXCR on the reads. The data show some 150,000 distinct CDR3 sequences, with about 6% seen just once and roughly 18% held by the top ten. This clonotype was found many times. What it binds is not known. Sequencing used PBMCs. J is TRBJ1-1 and V is TRBV7-2, with 7 bases lining up with TRBD1. This clonotype was sampled from a human donor in good health (CMV status not recorded). Some clones in this sample may be carry-over from other donors' samples. CDR3 bases: TGTGCCAGCCGCCGGACAGGTGCTGAAGCTTTCTTT. It encodes CASRRTGAEAFF.